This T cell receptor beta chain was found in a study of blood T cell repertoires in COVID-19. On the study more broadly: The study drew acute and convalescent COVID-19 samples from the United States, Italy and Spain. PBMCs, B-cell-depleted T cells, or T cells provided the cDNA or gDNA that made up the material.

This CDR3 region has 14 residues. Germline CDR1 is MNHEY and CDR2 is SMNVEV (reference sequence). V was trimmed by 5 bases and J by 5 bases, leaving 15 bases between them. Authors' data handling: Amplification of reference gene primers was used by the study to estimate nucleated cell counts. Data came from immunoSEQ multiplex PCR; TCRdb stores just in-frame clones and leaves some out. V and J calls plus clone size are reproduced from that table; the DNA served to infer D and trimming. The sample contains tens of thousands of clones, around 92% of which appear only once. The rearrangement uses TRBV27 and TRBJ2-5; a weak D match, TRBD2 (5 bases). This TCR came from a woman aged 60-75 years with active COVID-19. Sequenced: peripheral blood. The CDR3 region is CASSREAVGETQYF. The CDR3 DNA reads TGTGCCAGCAGTCGAGAAGCGGTCGGGGAGACCCAGTACTTC.